The 31 T cell receptor beta chains presented below share a single source sample, sequenced in a study of shared T cell receptors in the human thymus. Generated by immunoSEQ multiplex PCR, the TCRdb table keeps only in-frame clones and is missing some. Found here are under 850,000 clones, 88% of them singletons; the top ten hold about 0.01%. The sample also formed part of further work on human thymus T cells.

The material sequenced was thymocytes. The origin of the receptors is a boy under two years old with a congenital heart defect.

The chain recombines TRBV2 with TRBJ2-7; D may be TRBD1 (6 bases). V lost 3 bases and J lost 4, with 16 bases in between. CDR3 length: 15 amino acids. Germline V gives CDR1 SNHLY, CDR2 FYNNEI. The CDR3 is CASSEPDRCNYEQYF. In DNA form, the CDR3 reads TGTGCCAGCAGTGAGCCCGACAGGTGCAATTACGAGCAGTACTTC.

This clone was observed a single time. The chain couples TRBV7-9 to TRBJ2-7, with D unclear. The germline CDR1 and CDR2 sequences are SEHNR and FQNEAQ (reference sequence). The CDR3 extends over 18 amino acids. Trimming cost V 2 bases and J 2 bases, with 22 bases left between them. The CDR3 DNA follows: TGTGCCAGCAGCTTAATAGCCCCCACCCCTCCCACAACCTACGAGCAGTACTTC. It translates to CASSLIAPTPPTTYEQYF.

The chain combines TRBV15 with TRBJ2-1; D is unresolved. This CDR3 has 17 amino acids. Trimming took 1 base from V and 0 from J, leaving 13 bases between them. In germline, CDR1 is LNHNV, CDR2 YYDKDF (reference sequence). In nucleotides, the CDR3 is TGTGCCACCAGCAGAGGCCCTCTGGGCACCTCCTACAATGAGCAGTTCTTC. This sequence encodes CATSRGPLGTSYNEQFF.

This clone has a single count. CDR3 DNA: TGTGCCAGCAGATTACACCTATCCTATGGCTACACCTTC. It yields the protein CASRLHLSYGYTF. The rearrangement uses TRBV28 and TRBJ1-2; D gene unclear. Germline V CDR1 and CDR2: MDHEN, SYDVKM. This CDR3 comprises 13 residues. The ends were cut back, 6 bases at V and 4 bases at J, with 12 bases in the middle.

This chain connects TRBV5-4 to TRBJ2-3, with TRBD2 identical over 9 bases. The CDR3 totals 15 residues. Unmatched junction bases numbered 0, after V lost 0 bases and J lost 1 base. CDR1 and CDR2 (germline): SGHNT, YYREEE (reference sequence). CDR3 in DNA: TGTGCCAGCAGCTTGGGACTAGCGGGCACAGATACGCAGTATTTT. This encodes CASSLGLAGTDTQYF. The full variable domain, completed using reference TRBV5-4 and TRBJ2-3, is ETGVTQSPTHLIKTRGQQVTLRCSSQSGHNTVSWYQQALGQGPQFIFQYYREEENGRGNFPPRFSGLQFPNYSSELNVNALELDDSALYLCASSLGLAGTDTQYFGPGTRLTVL.

The chain recombines TRBV5-5 with TRBJ1-4; the match to TRBD1 covers 8 bases. Trimming removed 6 bases from V and 0 bases from J; junction bases left unmatched: 13. Germline loops: CDR1 SGHKS, CDR2 YYEKEE (reference sequence). The CDR3 is 18 residues long. CDR3 region: CASMPDRGKFSTNEKLFF. CDR3 DNA sequence: TGTGCCAGCATGCCCGACAGGGGCAAGTTTTCAACTAATGAAAAACTGTTTTTT.

The chain couples TRBV14 to TRBJ2-1; 12 bases align to TRBD2. The germline V gene encodes CDR1 SGHDN and CDR2 FVKESK. This CDR3 has 18 amino acids. Trimming took 10 bases from V and 0 from J; bases not matched to a gene: 13. Here the CDR3 DNA reads TGTGCCACGCCAGAGGGACTAGCGGGCCAGAGCTCCTACAATGAGCAGTTCTTC. It encodes CATPEGLAGQSSYNEQFF. Supplemented by reference TRBV14 and TRBJ2-1, the full variable domain reads EAGVTQFPSHSVIEKGQTVTLRCDPISGHDNLYWYRRVMGKEIKFLLHFVKESKQDESGMPNNRFLAERTGGTYSTLKVQPAELEDSGVYFCATPEGLAGQSSYNEQFFGPGTRLTVL.

The chain couples TRBV14 to TRBJ2-1, with 7 bases matching TRBD1. CDR3 size: 19 residues. Germline CDR1 reads SGHDN; CDR2 reads FVKESK. The V and J ends lost 4 bases and 0 bases, in that order; junction bases with no gene match: 15. CDR3 residues: CASSLYGPTGVSSYNEQFF. CDR3 sequence (DNA): TGTGCCAGCAGCCTTTACGGTCCTACAGGGGTGAGCTCCTACAATGAGCAGTTCTTC.

The rearrangement links TRBV9 to TRBJ2-1; the match to TRBD1 covers 7 bases. Germline lookup yields CDR1 SGDLS and CDR2 YYNGEE. The CDR3 has 15 residues. J was trimmed by 4 bases and V by 0 bases; bases with no gene match: 4. CDR3 protein: CASSVGQGAYNEQFF. The CDR3 nucleotides read TGTGCCAGCAGCGTAGGACAGGGTGCGTACAATGAGCAGTTCTTC.

This sequence joins TRBV27 and TRBJ2-5, with 8 bases fitting TRBD2. The CDR3 totals 15 residues. The junction had 7 bases not matched to a gene; V was cut back by 6 bases and J by 1 base. Germline loops: CDR1 MNHEY, CDR2 SMNVEV (reference sequence). The DNA of the CDR3 is TGTGCCAGCAGCGATCTTAGCGGGACCCAAGAGACCCAGTACTTC. Translating it yields CASSDLSGTQETQYF.

The rearrangement links TRBV16 to TRBJ2-7, with 7 bases that match TRBD1. CDR3 length: 16 amino acids. The V segment lost 2 bases and the J segment 6 bases; nucleotides outside the gene matches: 13. CDR1 and CDR2 (germline): KGHSY, FQNENV. CDR3 region: CASSQPPPSGGCEQYF. CDR3 DNA: TGTGCCAGCAGCCAACCGCCGCCTTCAGGGGGATGCGAGCAGTACTTC.

This clone was seen once. The rearrangement uses TRBV14 and TRBJ2-1; 10 positions match TRBD2. In germline, CDR1 is SGHDN, CDR2 FVKESK. V was pared by 5 bases and J by 7 bases, with 11 bases of the junction left unmatched. The CDR3 covers 16 residues. DNA for the CDR3: TGTGCCAGCAGCTTTTCTAAGCGGGAGGGCAGGAATGAGCAGTTCTTC. It is translated as CASSFSKREGRNEQFF.

The chain joins TRBV7-8 to TRBJ2-1; 13 bases match TRBD2. With 5 bases clipped from V and 8 bases from J, the junction kept 9 bases outside the gene matches. CDR3 length equals 16 residues. CDR1 and CDR2 from the germline V gene are SGHVS and FQNEAQ. CDR3 amino acids: CASSPPGTSGTHEQFF. CDR3 coding DNA: TGTGCCAGCAGCCCGCCCGGGACTAGCGGGACCCATGAGCAGTTCTTC.

This rearrangement joins TRBV10-1 to TRBJ2-3, with D perhaps matching TRBD2 (5 bases). The germline V and J ends were trimmed by 0 bases and 7 bases, with 17 bases remaining between them. Germline CDR1 reads WNHNN; CDR2 reads SYGVQD (reference sequence). The CDR3 sequence is 16 residues long. As DNA, the CDR3 is TGCGCCAGCAGTGAGTCGATCAGGCGGGCGGAATATACGCAGTATTTT. This gives the protein CASSESIRRAEYTQYF.

This clone appeared a single time. The chain carries TRBV27 and TRBJ1-2; 7 bases map to TRBD1. From germline, CDR1 is MNHEY and CDR2 SMNVEV (reference sequence). The trim removed 4 bases at V and 3 bases at J, leaving 14 bases unmatched. The CDR3 runs 17 residues. The CDR3 nucleotides are TGTGCCAGCAGTTCTTCACCGACAGGGCCTGGCGACTATGGCTACACCTTC. It translates to CASSSSPTGPGDYGYTF.

The chain recombines TRBV7-8 with TRBJ2-1, with TRBD2 matching over 9 bases. Germline trimming cut 5 bases from V and 6 bases from J; bases unmatched to any gene: 8. The CDR3 is 15 residues long. Germline CDR1 and CDR2: SGHVS and FQNEAQ. CDR3 residues: CASSPPGLAPNEQFF. The CDR3 DNA reads TGTGCCAGCAGCCCACCGGGACTAGCCCCCAATGAGCAGTTCTTC.

The CDR3 DNA reads as TGTGCCAGCAGTTTATCGGGACAGGGGATTACTGAAGCTTTCTTT. It specifies CASSLSGQGITEAFF. The chain has TRBV27 and TRBJ1-1; 10 nucleotides align to TRBD1. The CDR3 covers 15 residues. V gave up 0 bases and J gave up 5 bases; unmatched junction bases: 3. Per germline, CDR1 MNHEY and CDR2 SMNVEV (reference sequence).

The rearrangement uses TRBV7-2 and TRBJ2-1; 8 positions match TRBD2. The germline CDR1 and CDR2 sequences are SGHTA and FQGNSA. The V segment lost 3 bases and the J segment 9 bases; nucleotides outside the gene matches: 13. The CDR3 totals 16 residues. Written as DNA, the CDR3 is TGTGCCAGCAGCTTTTTCATGGAGCGGGAGAACGGTGAGCAGTTCTTC. Protein product: CASSFFMERENGEQFF.

The genes are TRBV7-3 and TRBJ2-1, with 14 bases identical to TRBD2. Trimming removed 11 bases from V and 6 bases from J; junction bases left unmatched: 6. CDR1 is SGHTA and CDR2 is FQGTGA in the germline V gene. This CDR3 region has 14 residues. Here the CDR3 DNA reads TGTGCCCGACAGGGACTAGCGGGAGTCAATGAGCAGTTCTTC. Its protein product is CARQGLAGVNEQFF.

CDR3 in DNA: TGTGCCAGCAGCCCCTCTCCCGGGACAGGGACTGCTTTCTTT. Amino acid sequence: CASSPSPGTGTAFF. The V gene is TRBV27, the J gene TRBJ1-1; 9 nucleotides line up with TRBD1. The CDR3 runs to 14 residues. Germline-derived CDR1 and CDR2 are MNHEY and SMNVEV (reference sequence). V lost 6 bases to trimming and J lost 11 bases; unmatched junction nucleotides: 13.

Concerning this clone itself: Other nucleotide sequences from this sample produce the same CDR3. The V call is TRBV28, the J call TRBJ1-5; 9 nucleotides line up with TRBD1. The J segment lost 5 bases and the V segment lost 6 bases, leaving 2 bases of the junction unmatched. The length of the CDR3 is 13 residues. Looked up from germline, CDR1 is MDHEN and CDR2 is SYDVKM. CDR3 DNA: TGTGCCAGCAGCCGGACAGGGGATCAGCCCCAGCATTTT. Residues: CASSRTGDQPQHF.

Comments on this clone: The conserved closing phenylalanine or tryptophan is absent in this CDR3, likely reflecting a read error. The chain combines TRBV29-1 with TRBJ2-7; D is unclear. V gave up 6 bases and J gave up 3 bases, with 6 bases separating them. CDR1 and CDR2 from the germline V gene are SQVTM and ANQGSEA. The CDR3 totals 10 residues. CDR3 loop: CSVRDYEQYL. The CDR3 bases are TGCAGCGTCCGAGACTACGAGCAGTACCTC.

V gene TRBV14 combines with J gene TRBJ2-1; 16 bases fit TRBD2. The V gene's germline CDR1 is SGHDN and CDR2 FVKESK. CDR3 size: 17 residues. V lost 8 bases, J lost 5 bases, and 9 bases stayed unmatched. CDR3 nucleotide sequence: TGTGCCAGCTCGGCCGGGACTAGCGGGAGGGGCAACAATGAGCAGTTCTTC. This gives the protein CASSAGTSGRGNNEQFF. Full variable domain (missing parts from reference TRBV14 and TRBJ2-1): EAGVTQFPSHSVIEKGQTVTLRCDPISGHDNLYWYRRVMGKEIKFLLHFVKESKQDESGMPNNRFLAERTGGTYSTLKVQPAELEDSGVYFCASSAGTSGRGNNEQFFGPGTRLTVL.

V usage is TRBV29-1 and J usage is TRBJ2-5; 9 nucleotides align to TRBD1. Trimming removed 7 bases from V and 4 bases from J; junction bases left unmatched: 19. The CDR3 covers 17 residues. CDR1 and CDR2 (germline): SQVTM, ANQGSEA. The CDR3 protein is CSALGQGNPKQGETQYF. The CDR3 region has the DNA TGCAGCGCTTTGGGACAGGGAAACCCCAAACAGGGAGAGACCCAGTACTTC.

CDR3 amino acids: CASSERRGGRRTEAFF. CDR3 DNA: TGTGCCAGCAGTGAACGGCGGGGGGGCCGGCGCACTGAAGCTTTCTTT. The J gene is TRBJ1-1, the V gene TRBV25-1; D is perhaps TRBD1 (6 bases). Germline CDR1 reads MGHDK; CDR2 reads SYGVNS. The V and J ends lost 2 bases and 4 bases respectively, with 17 bases between them. CDR3 length: 16 residues.

The gene calls are TRBV5-1 and TRBJ2-3, with TRBD2 matching over 15 bases. J was trimmed by 6 bases and V by 1 base; bases with no gene match: 9. Germline CDR1 SGHRS, CDR2 YFSETQ. CDR3 length: 18 residues. The CDR3 loop is CASSLYGLAGGPPDTQYF. The DNA for the CDR3 is TGCGCCAGCAGCTTGTACGGACTAGCGGGAGGGCCCCCCGATACGCAGTATTTT.

V is TRBV4-3 and J is TRBJ2-3, with D possibly being TRBD2 (6 bases). CDR1 is LGHNA and CDR2 is YSLEER in the germline V gene. V lost 1 base and J lost 3, with 17 bases in between. The CDR3 is 17 amino acids. CDR3 in DNA: TGCGCCAGCAGCCAAGTTTTAGGAGGGAGTGTTACAGATACGCAGTATTTT. This gives the protein CASSQVLGGSVTDTQYF.

This sequence joins TRBV7-2 and TRBJ2-3; unclear D gene. The V end was cut by 1 base, the J end by 2 bases, with 16 bases between. This CDR3 is built from 17 residues. Germline loops: CDR1 SGHTA, CDR2 FQGNSA. CDR3 loop: CASSLVWRRFYTDTQYF. The CDR3 DNA is TGTGCCAGCAGCTTAGTCTGGCGGAGATTCTACACAGATACGCAGTATTTT.

The chain carries TRBV18 and TRBJ2-1, with 13 bases identical to TRBD2. The J segment lost 8 bases and the V segment lost 3 bases, leaving 4 bases of the junction unmatched. The CDR3 sequence is 15 residues long. Germline CDR1 is KGHSH and CDR2 is LQKENI. Here the CDR3 DNA reads TGTGCCAGCTCACCTAGGACTAGCGGGAGCGATGAGCAGTTCTTC. This encodes CASSPRTSGSDEQFF.

This chain uses TRBV29-1 with TRBJ1-2; D not certain. Germline CDR1 is SQVTM and CDR2 is ANQGSEA. CDR3 size: 10 residues. Trimming stripped 4 bases from V and 14 bases from J, with 14 bases between. The CDR3 DNA reads as TGCAGCGTTGGGGAGGTCCCCGGGACCTTC. Encoded protein: CSVGEVPGTF.

The chain couples TRBV5-1 to TRBJ2-1; 16 bases are a match to TRBD2. The CDR3 covers 16 residues. The trim removed 1 base at V and 10 bases at J, leaving 5 bases unmatched. Germline V gene lookup returns CDR1 SGHRS and CDR2 YFSETQ. DNA for the CDR3: TGCGCCAGCAGCTTGACGGGACTAGCGGGAGGGGGGGAGCAGTTCTTC. Protein: CASSLTGLAGGGEQFF.